A selection of T cell receptor beta chains follows, all from one sample in a study of T-cell reconstitution after alpha-beta-depleted transplantation in children. TCRdb re-derived calls from the PCR reads in MiXCR, one entry per CDR3 protein. The profile shows roughly 100,000 distinct CDR3 sequences, roughly 8.4% of them singletons. The sequences come from PBMCs from the stem cell graft donor, collected from the stem cell graft. Receptor source: a human donor who donated a stem cell graft to a child with congenital amegakaryocytic thrombocytopenia. CDR3s include the opening cysteine and the closing phenylalanine or tryptophan. D genes are given only for firm matches. Size values are once, few and many counts, or a class for expanded clones, and some rows have none.

clone_size d_call j_call v_call cdr3_aa cdr3_nt
many NA TRBJ1-5 TRBV12-3/TRBV12-4 CASSFSGVNQPQHF TGTGCCAGCAGTTTTTCAGGGGTAAATCAGCCCCAGCATTTT
many NA TRBJ2-5 TRBV18 CASSLYGEETQYF TGTGCCAGCTCACTCTACGGGGAAGAGACCCAGTACTTC
few NA TRBJ2-2 TRBV5-1 CASSRNPDSNTGELFF TGCGCCAGCAGCCGAAACCCCGACTCCAACACCGGGGAGCTGTTTTTT
few TRBD1 TRBJ2-5 TRBV3-1 CASSFASRGETQYF TGTGCCAGCAGCTTTGCGAGCAGGGGGGAGACCCAGTACTTC
few NA TRBJ1-2 TRBV11-2 CASSRDTGTYYGYTF TGTGCCAGCAGTCGTGATACCGGGACGTACTATGGCTACACCTTC
many NA TRBJ1-2 TRBV28 CASRTGLDYGYTF TGTGCCAGCAGAACAGGGTTAGACTATGGCTACACCTTC
many TRBD1 TRBJ1-1 TRBV20-1 CSAETGRNTEAFF TGCAGTGCTGAGACAGGGAGGAACACTGAAGCTTTCTTT
few NA TRBJ1-1 TRBV5-1 CASRSNPNTEAFF TGCGCCAGCAGGAGCAACCCGAACACTGAAGCTTTCTTT
many NA TRBJ2-1 TRBV20-1 CSARDPWVGTDNEQFF TGCAGTGCTAGAGATCCGTGGGTGGGCACCGACAATGAGCAGTTCTTC
many NA TRBJ2-1 TRBV6-1 CASSEITPGAFF TGTGCCAGCAGTGAGATAACACCAGGGGCTTTCTTC
NA NA TRBJ2-7 TRBV30 CAWSVSEQGEQYF TGTGCCTGGAGTGTATCTGAACAGGGCGAGCAGTACTTC
many TRBD2 TRBJ2-3 TRBV15 CATSKREGLADTQYF TGTGCCACCAGCAAGCGGGAGGGCCTTGCAGATACGCAGTATTTT
many NA TRBJ1-5 TRBV20-1 CSASRVPGGNQPQHF TGCAGTGCTAGCCGGGTTCCGGGGGGCAATCAGCCCCAGCATTTT
many TRBD1 TRBJ2-1 TRBV2 CASKSDRAYNEQFF TGTGCCAGCAAATCTGACAGGGCCTACAATGAGCAGTTCTTC
many NA TRBJ2-2 TRBV21-1 CASSTNGTGTGVTGELFF TGTGCCAGCAGCACAAATGGGACCGGGACAGGGGTTACCGGGGAGCTGTTTTTT
many NA TRBJ2-3 TRBV29-1 CSVRGDRSDTQYF TGCAGCGTGCGCGGCGACCGATCAGATACGCAGTATTTT
NA NA TRBJ2-1 TRBV21-1 CASSKSPQVSSGSIAEDNEQFF TGTGCCAGCAGCAAAAGCCCCCAGGTGTCTAGCGGGAGTATCGCCGAAGACAATGAGCAGTTCTTC
many NA TRBJ2-3 TRBV15 CATSREEHTTSTDTQYF TGTGCCACCAGCAGAGAAGAGCACACTACTAGCACAGATACGCAGTATTTT
many NA TRBJ2-5 TRBV29-1 CSVGPPPEEETQYF TGCAGCGTTGGCCCCCCCCCGGAGGAAGAGACCCAGTACTTC
many NA TRBJ1-2 TRBV7-2 CASSLGPANYGYTF TGTGCCAGCAGCTTAGGTCCGGCTAACTATGGCTACACCTTC
many NA TRBJ1-2 TRBV18 CASSDSYGYTF TGTGCCAGCTCAGACTCCTATGGCTACACCTTC
many NA TRBJ1-1 TRBV20-1 CSARWGIRSTEAFF TGCAGTGCTAGATGGGGTATTCGGAGCACTGAAGCTTTCTTT
many NA TRBJ1-2 TRBV2 CASRSHYGYTF TGTGCCAGCAGGTCCCACTATGGCTACACCTTC